The T cell receptor (beta chain) under discussion was sequenced for a study of tumor-infiltrating lymphocytes in primary liver carcinoma. Making TCR beta cDNA involved around 510 ng total RNA and a constant-region primer. ARM-PCR was slightly modified, and three nested multiplex PCR rounds with it gave rise to the TCR beta libraries. Researchers ran the first two PCR rounds for ten to eleven cycles each with TRBV1-TRBV30 forward primers and a C-beta reverse primer. TCRdb re-analysed the multiplex PCR reads in MiXCR, keeping a single row per CDR3 protein. The table has some 120,000 distinct CDR3 sequences, about 68% seen once. Remarks on this clonotype: What it binds is not known.

The study co-extracted DNA and RNA from about 19-30 mg of unsorted bulk tissue. Study results and caveats: Only around 7.5-25% of top clones occurred in all five tumor regions.

The CDR3 contains 13 residues. Germline loops: CDR1 MNHNY, CDR2 SVGAGI (reference sequence). V was trimmed by 8 bases and J by 5 bases, leaving 13 bases between them. The material sequenced was liver tumor tissue from sampling region 1. Subset in this sample: tumor region T1, superior pole. The chain has TRBV6-6 and TRBJ1-5; D gene uncertain. The TCR originated in a woman aged 55-75 years with primary liver carcinoma and hepatitis B virus infection. The CDR3 DNA reads as TGTGCCAGCGTTCCGGGAAGCTATCAGCCCCAGCATTTT. Translation: CASVPGSYQPQHF.